This T cell receptor (beta chain) emerged from a study of control samples from healthy donors and cancer patients. CDR3 length: 15 amino acids. After removal of 3 bases from V and 4 bases from J, the junction contained 7 bases not matched to a gene. Germline values: CDR1 SGHNT, CDR2 YYREEE (reference sequence). TCRdb's copy holds only in-frame clones and misses some; the assay was immunoSEQ multiplex PCR. The sample includes approximately 100,000 clones, 70% to 90% seen only once; the top ten take less than 2.5%. This rearrangement joins TRBV5-4 to TRBJ1-2, with TRBD1 identical over 9 bases. The source of this sequence is a woman aged 40 to 50 in good health. The sequenced sample was blood. CDR3 DNA: TGTGCCAGCAGCTCGGGACTGGGACAGGGCTATGGCTACACCTTC. It encodes CASSSGLGQGYGYTF.